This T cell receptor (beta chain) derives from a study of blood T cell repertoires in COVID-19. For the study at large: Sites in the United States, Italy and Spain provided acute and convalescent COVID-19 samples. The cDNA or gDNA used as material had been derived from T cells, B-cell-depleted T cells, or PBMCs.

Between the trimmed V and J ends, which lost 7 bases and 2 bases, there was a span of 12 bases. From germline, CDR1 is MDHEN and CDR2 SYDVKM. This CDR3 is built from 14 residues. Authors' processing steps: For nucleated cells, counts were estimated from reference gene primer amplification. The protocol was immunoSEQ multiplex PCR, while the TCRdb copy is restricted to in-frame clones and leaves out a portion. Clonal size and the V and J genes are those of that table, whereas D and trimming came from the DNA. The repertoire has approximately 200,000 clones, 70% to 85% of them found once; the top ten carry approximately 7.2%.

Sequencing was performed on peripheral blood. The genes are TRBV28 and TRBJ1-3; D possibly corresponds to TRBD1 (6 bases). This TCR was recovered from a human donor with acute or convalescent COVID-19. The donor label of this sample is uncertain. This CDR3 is CASMGGLAGNTIYF. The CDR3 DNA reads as TGTGCCAGCATGGGGGGGCTGGCTGGAAACACCATATATTTT.